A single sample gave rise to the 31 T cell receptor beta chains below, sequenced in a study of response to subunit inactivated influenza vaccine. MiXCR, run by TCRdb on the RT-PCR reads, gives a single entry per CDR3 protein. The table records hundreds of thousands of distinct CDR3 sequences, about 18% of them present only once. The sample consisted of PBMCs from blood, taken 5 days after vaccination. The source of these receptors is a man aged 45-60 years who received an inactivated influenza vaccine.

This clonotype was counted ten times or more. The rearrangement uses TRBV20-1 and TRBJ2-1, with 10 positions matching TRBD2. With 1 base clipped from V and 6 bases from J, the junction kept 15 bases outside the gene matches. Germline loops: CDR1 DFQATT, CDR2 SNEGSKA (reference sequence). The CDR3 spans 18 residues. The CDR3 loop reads CSARVQRGGSLAPNEQFF. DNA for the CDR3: TGCAGTGCTAGAGTCCAGCGGGGGGGCAGTTTGGCTCCCAATGAGCAGTTCTTC.

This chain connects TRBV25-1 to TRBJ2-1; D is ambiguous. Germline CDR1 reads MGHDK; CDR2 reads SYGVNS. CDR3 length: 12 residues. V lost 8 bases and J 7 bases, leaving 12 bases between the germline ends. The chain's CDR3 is CASGALPNEQFF. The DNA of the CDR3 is TGTGCCAGCGGAGCGCTTCCAAATGAGCAGTTCTTC.

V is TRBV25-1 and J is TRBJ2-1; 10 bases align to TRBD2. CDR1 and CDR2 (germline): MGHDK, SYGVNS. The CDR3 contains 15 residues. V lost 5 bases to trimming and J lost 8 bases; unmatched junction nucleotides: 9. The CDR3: CASSWLASGSDEQFF. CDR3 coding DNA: TGTGCCAGCAGTTGGCTGGCTAGCGGGAGCGATGAGCAGTTCTTC.

CDR3: CASSQDLGQGQETQYF. The DNA of the CDR3 is TGTGCCAGCAGCCAAGATCTAGGACAGGGCCAAGAGACCCAGTACTTC. The chain has TRBV3-1 and TRBJ2-5, with 8 bases aligning to TRBD1. This CDR3 contains 16 residues. J lost 1 base, V lost 0 bases, and 4 bases had no gene match. The germline CDR1 and CDR2 sequences are LGHDT and YNNKEL (reference sequence).

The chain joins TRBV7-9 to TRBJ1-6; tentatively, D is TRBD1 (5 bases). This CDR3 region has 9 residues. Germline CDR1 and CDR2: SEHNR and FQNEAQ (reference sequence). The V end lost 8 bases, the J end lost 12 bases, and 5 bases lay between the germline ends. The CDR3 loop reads CASGGPLHF. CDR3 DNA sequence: TGTGCCAGCGGGGGACCCCTCCACTTT.

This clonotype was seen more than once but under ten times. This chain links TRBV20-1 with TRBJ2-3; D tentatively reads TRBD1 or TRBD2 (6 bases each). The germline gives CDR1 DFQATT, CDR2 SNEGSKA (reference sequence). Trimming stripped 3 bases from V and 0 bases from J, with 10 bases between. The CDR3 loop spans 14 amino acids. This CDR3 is CSASRGASTDTQYF. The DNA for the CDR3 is TGCAGTGCTAGTAGGGGGGCCAGCACAGATACGCAGTATTTT.

The CDR3 nucleotides are TGTGCCAGCAGCCTCGGGACGGCTTCAGAGACCCAGTACTTC. Protein sequence: CASSLGTASETQYF. The rearrangement uses TRBV7-9 and TRBJ2-5; the D call may be TRBD1 or TRBD2 (5 bases each). V was clipped by 5 bases and J by 4 bases, with 14 bases between them. The germline gives CDR1 SEHNR, CDR2 FQNEAQ (reference sequence). The CDR3 has 14 amino acids.

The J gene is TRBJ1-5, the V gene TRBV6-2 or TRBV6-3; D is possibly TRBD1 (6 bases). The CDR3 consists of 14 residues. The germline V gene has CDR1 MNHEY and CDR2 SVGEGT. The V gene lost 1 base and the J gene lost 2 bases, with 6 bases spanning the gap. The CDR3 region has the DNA TGTGCCAGCAGTTACTGGACAGGCAATCAGCCCCAGCATTTT. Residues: CASSYWTGNQPQHF.

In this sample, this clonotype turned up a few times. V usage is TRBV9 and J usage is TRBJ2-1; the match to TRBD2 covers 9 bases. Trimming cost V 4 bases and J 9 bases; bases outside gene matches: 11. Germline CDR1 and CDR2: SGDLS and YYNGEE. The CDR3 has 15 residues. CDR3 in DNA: TGTGCCAGCAGCCCAGGGGGGCTAGCGGGAATTGAGCAGTTCTTC. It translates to CASSPGGLAGIEQFF. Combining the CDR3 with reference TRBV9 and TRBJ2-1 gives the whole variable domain DSGVTQTPKHLITATGQRVTLRCSPRSGDLSVYWYQQSLDQGLQFLIQYYNGEERAKGNILERFSAQQFPDLHSELNLSSLELGDSALYFCASSPGGLAGIEQFFGPGTRLTVL.

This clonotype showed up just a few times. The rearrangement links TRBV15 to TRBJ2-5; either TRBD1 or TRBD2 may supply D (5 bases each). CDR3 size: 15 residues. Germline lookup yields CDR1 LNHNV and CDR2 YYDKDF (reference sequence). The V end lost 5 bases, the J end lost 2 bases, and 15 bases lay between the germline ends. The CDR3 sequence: CATSWGPKPQETQYF. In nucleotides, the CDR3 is TGTGCCACCAGCTGGGGACCAAAACCACAAGAGACCCAGTACTTC. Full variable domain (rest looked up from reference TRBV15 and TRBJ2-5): DAMVIQNPRYQVTQFGKPVTLSCSQTLNHNVMYWYQQKSSQAPKLLFHYYDKDFNNEADTPDNFQSRRPNTSFCFLDIRSPGLGDTAMYLCATSWGPKPQETQYFGPGTRLLVL.

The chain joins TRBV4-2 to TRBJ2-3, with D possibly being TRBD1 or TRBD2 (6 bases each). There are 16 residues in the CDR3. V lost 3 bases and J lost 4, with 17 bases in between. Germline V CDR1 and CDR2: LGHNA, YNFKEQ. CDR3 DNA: TGTGCCAGCAGCCACGGGGGTCGGGGGCGAGCAGATACGCAGTATTTT. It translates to CASSHGGRGRADTQYF.

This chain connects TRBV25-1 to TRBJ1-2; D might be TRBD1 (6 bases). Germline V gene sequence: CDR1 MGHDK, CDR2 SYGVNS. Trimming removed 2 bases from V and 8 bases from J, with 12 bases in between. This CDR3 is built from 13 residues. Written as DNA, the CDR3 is TGTGCCAGCAGTGAACAGGGGACAAGAGGCTACACCTTC. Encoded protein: CASSEQGTRGYTF.

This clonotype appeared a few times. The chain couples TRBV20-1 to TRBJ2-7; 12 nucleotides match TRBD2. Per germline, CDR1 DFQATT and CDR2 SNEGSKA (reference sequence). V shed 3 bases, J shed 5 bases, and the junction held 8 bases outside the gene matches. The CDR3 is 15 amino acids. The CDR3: CSARRLAGAIHEQYF. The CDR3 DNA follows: TGCAGTGCTAGGCGACTAGCGGGAGCAATCCACGAGCAGTACTTC.

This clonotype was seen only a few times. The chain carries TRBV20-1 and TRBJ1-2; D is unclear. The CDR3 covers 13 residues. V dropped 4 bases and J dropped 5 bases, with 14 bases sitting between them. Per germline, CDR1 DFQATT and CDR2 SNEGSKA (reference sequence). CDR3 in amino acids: CSAKRRQDYGYTF. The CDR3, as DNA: TGCAGTGCTAAGAGGCGGCAAGATTATGGCTACACCTTC.

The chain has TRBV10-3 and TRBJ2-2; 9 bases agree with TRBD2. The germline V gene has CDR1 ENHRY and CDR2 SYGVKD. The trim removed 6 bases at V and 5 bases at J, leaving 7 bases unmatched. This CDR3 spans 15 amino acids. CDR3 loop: CAIRDSGRGTGELFF. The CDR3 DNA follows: TGTGCCATCAGGGATAGCGGGAGAGGGACCGGGGAGCTGTTTTTT.

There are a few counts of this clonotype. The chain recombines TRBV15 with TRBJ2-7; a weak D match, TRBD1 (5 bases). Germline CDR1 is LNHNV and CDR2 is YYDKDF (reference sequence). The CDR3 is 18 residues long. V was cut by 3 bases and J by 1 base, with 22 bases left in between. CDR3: CATSSMFRAGRRSYEQYF. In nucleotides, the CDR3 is TGTGCCACCAGCAGTATGTTTCGGGCAGGGCGTAGGTCCTACGAGCAGTACTTC.

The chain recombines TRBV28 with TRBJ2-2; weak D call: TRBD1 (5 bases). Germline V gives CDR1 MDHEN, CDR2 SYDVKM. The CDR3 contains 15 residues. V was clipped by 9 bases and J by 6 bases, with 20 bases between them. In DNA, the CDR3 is TGTGCCAGTAAACGTTGGCAGGGCGGAGCCGGGGAGCTGTTTTTT. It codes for CASKRWQGGAGELFF.

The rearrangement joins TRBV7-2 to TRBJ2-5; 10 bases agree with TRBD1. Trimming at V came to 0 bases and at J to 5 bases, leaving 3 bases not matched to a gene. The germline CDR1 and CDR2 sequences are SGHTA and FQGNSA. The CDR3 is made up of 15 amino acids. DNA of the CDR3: TGTGCCAGCAGCTTAGCGAGGACAGGGGGGGAGACCCAGTACTTC. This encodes CASSLARTGGETQYF.

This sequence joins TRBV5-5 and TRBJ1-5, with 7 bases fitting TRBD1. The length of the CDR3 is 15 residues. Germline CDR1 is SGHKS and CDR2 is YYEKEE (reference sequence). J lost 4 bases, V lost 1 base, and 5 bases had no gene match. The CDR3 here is CASSLTTGVNQPQHF. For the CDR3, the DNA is TGTGCCAGCAGCTTGACTACAGGGGTAAATCAGCCCCAGCATTTT.

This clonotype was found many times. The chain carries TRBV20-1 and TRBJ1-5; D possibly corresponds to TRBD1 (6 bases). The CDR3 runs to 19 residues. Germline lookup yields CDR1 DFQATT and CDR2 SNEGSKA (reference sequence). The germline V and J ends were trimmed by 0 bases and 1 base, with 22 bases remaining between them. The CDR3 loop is CSARDARDNRLRSNQPQHF. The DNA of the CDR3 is TGCAGTGCTAGAGATGCCCGGGACAACAGGCTACGGAGCAATCAGCCCCAGCATTTT.

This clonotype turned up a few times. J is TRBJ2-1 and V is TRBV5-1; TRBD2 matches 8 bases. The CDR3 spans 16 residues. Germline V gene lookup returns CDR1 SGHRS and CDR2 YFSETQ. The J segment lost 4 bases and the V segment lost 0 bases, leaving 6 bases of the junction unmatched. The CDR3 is CASSLVTSGVYNEQFF. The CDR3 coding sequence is TGCGCCAGCAGCTTGGTCACTAGCGGTGTGTACAATGAGCAGTTCTTC.

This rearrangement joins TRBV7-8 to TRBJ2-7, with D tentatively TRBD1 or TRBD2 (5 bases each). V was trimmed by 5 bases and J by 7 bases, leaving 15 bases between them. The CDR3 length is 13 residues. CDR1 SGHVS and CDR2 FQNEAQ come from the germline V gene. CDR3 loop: CASSVPGPGEQYF. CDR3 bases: TGTGCCAGCAGCGTCCCGGGGCCTGGGGAGCAGTACTTC.

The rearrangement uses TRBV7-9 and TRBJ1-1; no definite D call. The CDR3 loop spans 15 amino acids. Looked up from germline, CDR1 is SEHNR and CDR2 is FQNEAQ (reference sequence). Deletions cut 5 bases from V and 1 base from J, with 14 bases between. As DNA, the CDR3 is TGTGCCAGCAGCCCCCTCCCGGGAGGGAACACTGAAGCTTTCTTT. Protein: CASSPLPGGNTEAFF.

In DNA form, the CDR3 reads TGTGCCAGCAGCTTAGCGGCCGGGAGGCCCTCAGATACGCAGTATTTT. This translates into CASSLAAGRPSDTQYF. V gene TRBV7-2 combines with J gene TRBJ2-3, with 7 positions matching TRBD2. CDR1 and CDR2 from the germline V gene are SGHTA and FQGNSA. Germline trimming cut 0 bases from V and 4 bases from J; bases unmatched to any gene: 7. The CDR3 is made up of 16 amino acids. Full variable domain (remainder filled in from reference TRBV7-2 and TRBJ2-3): GAGVSQSPSNKVTEKGKDVELRCDPISGHTALYWYRQSLGQGLEFLIYFQGNSAPDKSGLPSDRFSAERTGGSVSTLTIQRTQQEDSAVYLCASSLAAGRPSDTQYFGPGTRLTVL.

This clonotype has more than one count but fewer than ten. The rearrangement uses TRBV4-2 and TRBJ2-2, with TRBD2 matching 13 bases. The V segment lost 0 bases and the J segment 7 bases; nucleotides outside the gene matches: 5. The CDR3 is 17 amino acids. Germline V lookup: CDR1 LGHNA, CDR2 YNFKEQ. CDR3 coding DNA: TGTGCCAGCAGCCAAGAGACTAGCGGGGGGAGTTTCGGGGAGCTGTTTTTT. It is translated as CASSQETSGGSFGELFF.

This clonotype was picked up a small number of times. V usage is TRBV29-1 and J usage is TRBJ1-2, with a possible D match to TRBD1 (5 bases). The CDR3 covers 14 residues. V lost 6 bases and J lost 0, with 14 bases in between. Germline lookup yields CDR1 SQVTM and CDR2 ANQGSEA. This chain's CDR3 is CSVEGRLTNYGYTF. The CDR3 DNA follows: TGCAGCGTCGAGGGACGACTTACTAACTATGGCTACACCTTC.

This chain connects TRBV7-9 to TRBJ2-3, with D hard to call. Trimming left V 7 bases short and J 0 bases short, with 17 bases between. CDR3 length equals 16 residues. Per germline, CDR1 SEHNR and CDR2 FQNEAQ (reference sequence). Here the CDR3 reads CASTPPVAGSTDTQYF. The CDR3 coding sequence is TGTGCCAGCACCCCCCCCGTAGCCGGAAGCACAGATACGCAGTATTTT.

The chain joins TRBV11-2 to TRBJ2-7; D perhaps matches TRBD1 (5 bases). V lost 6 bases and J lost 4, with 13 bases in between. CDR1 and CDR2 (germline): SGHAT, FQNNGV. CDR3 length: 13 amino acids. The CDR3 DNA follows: TGTGCCAGCAGTTCCATAACAGGATACGAGCAGTACTTC. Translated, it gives CASSSITGYEQYF.

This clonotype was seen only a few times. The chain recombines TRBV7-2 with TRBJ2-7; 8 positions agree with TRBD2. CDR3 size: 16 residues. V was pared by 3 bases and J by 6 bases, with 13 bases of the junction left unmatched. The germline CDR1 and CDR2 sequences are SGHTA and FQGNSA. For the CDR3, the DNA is TGTGCCAGCAGCTTCCAAGGATCCGGGAGGGGTGCCGAGCAGTACTTC. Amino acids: CASSFQGSGRGAEQYF. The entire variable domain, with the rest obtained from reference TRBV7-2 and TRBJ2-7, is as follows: GAGVSQSPSNKVTEKGKDVELRCDPISGHTALYWYRQSLGQGLEFLIYFQGNSAPDKSGLPSDRFSAERTGGSVSTLTIQRTQQEDSAVYLCASSFQGSGRGAEQYFGPGTRLTVT.

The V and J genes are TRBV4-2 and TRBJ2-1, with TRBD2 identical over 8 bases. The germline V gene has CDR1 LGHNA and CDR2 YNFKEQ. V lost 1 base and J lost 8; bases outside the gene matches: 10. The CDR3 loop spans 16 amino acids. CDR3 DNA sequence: TGTGCCAGCAGCCAAGGTCCCAGCGGGAGATCCCATGAGCAGTTCTTC. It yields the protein CASSQGPSGRSHEQFF.

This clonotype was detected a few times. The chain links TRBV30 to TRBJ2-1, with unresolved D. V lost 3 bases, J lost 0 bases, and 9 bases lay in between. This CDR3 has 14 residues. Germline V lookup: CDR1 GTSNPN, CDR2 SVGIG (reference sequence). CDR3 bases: TGTGCCTGGAGGGATATGAGCTCCTACAATGAGCAGTTCTTC. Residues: CAWRDMSSYNEQFF.